This passage covers 29 T cell receptor beta chains from one sample sequenced in a study of blood T cell repertoires in COVID-19. Clones were sequenced by immunoSEQ multiplex PCR, and TCRdb holds only the in-frame ones, with some missing. This sample has more than 35,000 clones; approximately 91% occur once, and the top ten carry around 14%. The specimen was peripheral blood. These receptors came from a woman aged 30 to 39 in a cohort sampled during active COVID-19.

The chain links TRBV7-2 to TRBJ2-5; a weak D match, TRBD1 (6 bases). The CDR3 contains 14 residues. CDR1 is SGHTA and CDR2 is FQGNSA in the germline V gene. The V end was cut by 3 bases, the J end by 1 base, with 9 bases between. The CDR3 loop reads CASSLRGIQETQYF. The CDR3 DNA follows: TGTGCCAGCAGCTTGAGGGGGATCCAAGAGACCCAGTACTTC.

The V and J genes are TRBV29-1 and TRBJ2-1; 8 nucleotides line up with TRBD2. The CDR3 is made up of 15 amino acids. From germline, CDR1 is SQVTM and CDR2 ANQGSEA. J lost 0 bases, V lost 7 bases, and 8 bases had no gene match. The CDR3 region is CSGHFGGDSYNEQFF. CDR3 nucleotides: TGCAGCGGACACTTCGGGGGGGACTCCTACAATGAGCAGTTCTTC.

This sequence joins TRBV9 and TRBJ2-7; D is uncertain. The V gene's germline CDR1 is SGDLS and CDR2 YYNGEE. V shed 0 bases and J shed 1 base, with 8 bases lying between them. CDR3 length: 14 amino acids. The CDR3 DNA reads as TGTGCCAGCAGCGTAGAGTGGGCTTCCTACGAGCAGTACTTC. It is translated as CASSVEWASYEQYF.

The rearrangement joins TRBV19 to TRBJ1-4, with 7 bases fitting TRBD1. J was trimmed by 1 base and V by 5 bases; bases with no gene match: 4. This CDR3 comprises 15 residues. Germline V lookup: CDR1 LNHDA, CDR2 SQIVND (reference sequence). The CDR3 sequence: CASSDYRGTNEKLFF. The CDR3 nucleotides read TGTGCCAGTAGTGACTACAGGGGAACTAATGAAAAACTGTTTTTT.

This clone was seen just once. CDR3 in amino acids: CASSPSQAQNTEAFF. In nucleotides, the CDR3 is TGTGCCAGCTCACCGTCACAGGCCCAGAACACTGAAGCTTTCTTT. This sequence joins TRBV18 and TRBJ1-1; D perhaps matches TRBD1 (5 bases). Trimming left V 3 bases short and J 1 base short, with 12 bases between. CDR3 length: 15 amino acids. CDR1 is KGHSH and CDR2 is LQKENI in the germline V gene.

CDR3 DNA sequence: TGTGCCAGCAGCCCCCACAGCGGAAACACCATATATTTT. Translating it yields CASSPHSGNTIYF. The rearrangement links TRBV9 to TRBJ1-3, with D uncertain. CDR1 and CDR2 from the germline V gene are SGDLS and YYNGEE. Trimming shortened V by 4 bases and J by 4 bases, and 9 bases separated the two germline ends. This CDR3 spans 13 amino acids. Variable domain in full (rest from reference TRBV9 and TRBJ1-3): DSGVTQTPKHLITATGQRVTLRCSPRSGDLSVYWYQQSLDQGLQFLIQYYNGEERAKGNILERFSAQQFPDLHSELNLSSLELGDSALYFCASSPHSGNTIYFGEGSWLTVV.

The rearrangement uses TRBV24-1 and TRBJ1-3; 10 bases fit TRBD1. Germline V gives CDR1 KGHDR, CDR2 SFDVKD. The V segment lost 3 bases and the J segment 7 bases; nucleotides outside the gene matches: 5. CDR3 length: 15 residues. The CDR3 DNA follows: TGTGCCACCAGTGATCCGGGACAGGGGTCGAACACCATATATTTT. Amino acid sequence: CATSDPGQGSNTIYF.

The chain combines TRBV11-1 with TRBJ2-3, with a possible D match to TRBD2 (6 bases). V lost 2 bases, J lost 0 bases, and 9 bases lay in between. The length of the CDR3 is 15 residues. The germline V gene encodes CDR1 SGHAT and CDR2 FQDESV (reference sequence). The chain's CDR3 is CASSLTLASTDTQYF. The CDR3 nucleotides are TGTGCCAGCAGCTTAACGCTAGCGAGCACAGATACGCAGTATTTT.

This clone was detected only once. V usage is TRBV7-9 and J usage is TRBJ2-7, with D maybe TRBD2 (6 bases). The CDR3 extends over 14 amino acids. Germline CDR1 is SEHNR and CDR2 is FQNEAQ (reference sequence). V lost 1 base, J lost 5 bases, and 12 bases lay in between. CDR3 protein: CASSLGLGGDEQYF. In DNA form, the CDR3 reads TGTGCCAGCAGCTTAGGACTAGGAGGGGACGAGCAGTACTTC.

The V and J genes are TRBV7-3 and TRBJ2-6; 10 nucleotides line up with TRBD2. The CDR3 contains 21 residues. Germline assignment: CDR1 SGHTA and CDR2 FQGTGA. The junction had 12 bases not matched to a gene; V was cut back by 0 bases and J by 1 base. CDR3 in DNA: TGTGCCAGCAGCTTAACGAGGGGGTCCCTAGCGGGAGTTTCTGGGGCCAACGTCCTGACTTTC. Its translation: CASSLTRGSLAGVSGANVLTF.

V usage is TRBV18 and J usage is TRBJ2-1, with 12 bases that match TRBD2. Germline CDR1 KGHSH, CDR2 LQKENI. The CDR3 loop spans 16 amino acids. Trimming cost V 3 bases and J 4 bases; bases outside gene matches: 4. This CDR3 reads CASSPRTSGTYNEQFF. The CDR3 nucleotides are TGTGCCAGCTCACCCCGGACTAGCGGGACTTACAATGAGCAGTTCTTC. Based on the CDR3 plus reference TRBV18 and TRBJ2-1, the full variable domain is NAGVMQNPRHLVRRRGQEARLRCSPMKGHSHVYWYRQLPEEGLKFMVYLQKENIIDESGMPKERFSAEFPKEGPSILRIQQVVRGDSAAYFCASSPRTSGTYNEQFFGPGTRLTVL.

The sample holds one count of this clone. This chain connects TRBV2 to TRBJ1-6; 7 bases line up with TRBD1. Germline lookup yields CDR1 SNHLY and CDR2 FYNNEI. V shed 4 bases and J 4 bases; nucleotides not matched to a gene: 10. The CDR3 has 17 residues. In DNA, the CDR3 is TGTGCCAGCAGTGCCCCCCCGGGACAGTTTTATAATTCACCCCTCCACTTT. This encodes CASSAPPGQFYNSPLHF.

This chain links TRBV29-1 with TRBJ1-1; unclear D gene. Trimming removed 2 bases from V and 9 bases from J, with 19 bases in between. This CDR3 has 14 residues. From germline, CDR1 is SQVTM and CDR2 ANQGSEA. The CDR3 region has the DNA TGCAGCGTTGAACTAAGAACCGGTCGGTCGAAAGCTTTCTTT. Its protein product is CSVELRTGRSKAFF.

This chain connects TRBV2 to TRBJ1-2; the match to TRBD1 covers 7 bases. Germline CDR1 reads SNHLY; CDR2 reads FYNNEI. The V and J ends lost 8 bases and 4 bases, in that order; junction bases with no gene match: 4. This CDR3 has 12 amino acids. The CDR3 DNA is TGTGCCAGCTCGGGACAGATCTATGGCTACACCTTC. This codes for CASSGQIYGYTF.

The chain links TRBV7-3 to TRBJ2-7; 9 positions match TRBD2. CDR1 and CDR2 (germline): SGHTA, FQGTGA. CDR3 length equals 15 residues. The V segment lost 2 bases and the J segment 2 bases; nucleotides outside the gene matches: 4. CDR3 sequence reads: CASSLSSGATYEQYF. The CDR3 bases are TGTGCCAGCAGCTTATCTAGCGGGGCGACCTACGAGCAGTACTTC.

The genes are TRBV6-1 and TRBJ1-2, with D uncertain. This CDR3 has 13 residues. The V end lost 1 base, the J end lost 8 bases, and 11 bases lay between the germline ends. Germline V gene lookup returns CDR1 MNHNS and CDR2 SASEGT. The CDR3 sequence: CASSEGWGGGYTF. CDR3 bases: TGTGCCAGCAGTGAAGGGTGGGGAGGAGGCTACACCTTC.

This rearrangement joins TRBV27 to TRBJ2-7; 8 bases line up with TRBD2. From germline, CDR1 is MNHEY and CDR2 SMNVEV (reference sequence). The CDR3 spans 14 residues. V shed 2 bases, J shed 6 bases, and the junction held 6 bases outside the gene matches. CDR3 protein: CASSLGTRPSEQYF. In DNA form, the CDR3 reads TGTGCCAGCAGTTTAGGGACTAGGCCATCCGAGCAGTACTTC.

The chain uses TRBV30 and TRBJ1-2; the D is unclear. Germline V gene data show CDR1 as GTSNPN and CDR2 as SVGIG (reference sequence). V was pared by 4 bases and J by 7 bases, with 19 bases between. The CDR3 is 14 residues long. The chain's CDR3 is CAWKGESILSGYTF. The CDR3 nucleotides read TGTGCCTGGAAGGGAGAGTCAATACTATCTGGCTACACCTTC.

The J gene is TRBJ1-2, the V gene TRBV2, with TRBD1 identical over 8 bases. Germline V CDR1 and CDR2: SNHLY, FYNNEI. Unmatched junction bases numbered 0, after V lost 4 bases and J lost 2 bases. The length of the CDR3 is 13 residues. CDR3 nucleotide sequence: TGTGCCAGCAGTGGGACAGGGAACTATGGCTACACCTTC. Translated: CASSGTGNYGYTF.

The chain carries TRBV7-8 and TRBJ1-1, with D unclear. The CDR3 spans 14 residues. V gave up 2 bases and J gave up 4 bases, with 11 bases separating them. CDR1 and CDR2 (germline): SGHVS, FQNEAQ. CDR3 in amino acids: CASSLSREGTEAFF. The CDR3 DNA sequence: TGTGCCAGCAGCTTAAGCCGGGAGGGCACTGAAGCTTTCTTT.

The chain carries TRBV18 and TRBJ2-1, with D possibly being TRBD1 (6 bases). The V and J ends lost 4 bases and 6 bases respectively, with 10 bases between them. Germline CDR1 is KGHSH and CDR2 is LQKENI. The CDR3 consists of 13 residues. The CDR3 DNA follows: TGTGCCAGCTCACAGGGGGATGGCAATGAGCAGTTCTTC. Protein: CASSQGDGNEQFF.

This clone has just one count. The rearrangement links TRBV24-1 to TRBJ2-7; possibly TRBD1 for D (6 bases). Trimming removed 5 bases from V and 2 bases from J, with 12 bases in between. This CDR3 is 14 amino acids long. CDR1 and CDR2 from the germline V gene are KGHDR and SFDVKD. Here the CDR3 reads CATSAGDGPYEQYF. The CDR3, as DNA: TGTGCCACCAGTGCAGGGGACGGTCCCTACGAGCAGTACTTC.

This chain uses TRBV10-3 with TRBJ2-7; 12 positions match TRBD2. This CDR3 is built from 15 residues. J lost 4 bases, V lost 6 bases, and 7 bases had no gene match. Germline CDR1 ENHRY, CDR2 SYGVKD. The CDR3 loop reads CAISPGTSGWYEQYF. Here the CDR3 DNA reads TGTGCCATCAGCCCTGGGACTAGCGGGTGGTACGAGCAGTACTTC.

This clone showed up just once. The chain is built from TRBV12-3 or TRBV12-4 and TRBJ1-5; D is ambiguous. Trimming removed 6 bases from V and 0 bases from J, with 6 bases in between. The CDR3 loop spans 13 amino acids. CDR3: CASRLLSNQPQHF. Here the CDR3 DNA reads TGTGCCAGCAGACTACTTAGCAATCAGCCCCAGCATTTT.

The V gene is TRBV2, the J gene TRBJ1-2; D remains unclear. This CDR3 is 11 amino acids long. Trimming left V 8 bases short and J 11 bases short, with 15 bases between. Germline assignment: CDR1 SNHLY and CDR2 FYNNEI. The CDR3 DNA reads TGTGCCAGCCCAGGAGGTCCTCGGTACACCTTC. Its translation is CASPGGPRYTF. Full variable domain (rest looked up from reference TRBV2 and TRBJ1-2): EPEVTQTPSHQVTQMGQEVILRCVPISNHLYFYWYRQILGQKVEFLVSFYNNEISEKSEIFDDQFSVERPDGSNFTLKIRSTKLEDSAMYFCASPGGPRYTFGSGTRLTVV.

J is TRBJ1-5 and V is TRBV18, with 9 bases identical to TRBD1. Germline CDR1 KGHSH, CDR2 LQKENI. J was trimmed by 4 bases and V by 3 bases; bases with no gene match: 10. The CDR3 runs 17 residues. The CDR3 DNA is TGTGCCAGCTCACCTACATCAACTGGACAGGGGAATCAGCCCCAGCATTTT. Protein sequence: CASSPTSTGQGNQPQHF. The variable domain in full, completed from reference TRBV18 and TRBJ1-5, reads NAGVMQNPRHLVRRRGQEARLRCSPMKGHSHVYWYRQLPEEGLKFMVYLQKENIIDESGMPKERFSAEFPKEGPSILRIQQVVRGDSAAYFCASSPTSTGQGNQPQHFGDGTRLSIL.

The rearrangement links TRBV7-2 to TRBJ2-7; TRBD2 is a possible D gene (6 bases). Germline-derived CDR1 and CDR2 are SGHTA and FQGNSA. With 0 bases removed from V and 3 bases from J, the gap between germline ends came to 9 bases. CDR3 length: 14 amino acids. CDR3 loop: CASSLASGYYEQYF. For the CDR3, the DNA is TGTGCCAGCAGCTTAGCTAGCGGATACTACGAGCAGTACTTC.

The chain carries TRBV19 and TRBJ2-1; a weak D match, TRBD1 (6 bases). Germline-derived CDR1 and CDR2 are LNHDA and SQIVND (reference sequence). This CDR3 has 15 amino acids. The germline V and J ends were trimmed by 6 bases and 7 bases, with 19 bases remaining between them. CDR3 region: CASRNSGHPGNEQFF. The DNA of the CDR3 is TGTGCCAGTAGAAATTCGGGACATCCAGGGAATGAGCAGTTCTTC.

The chain carries TRBV5-4 and TRBJ2-7; no clear D. The germline V and J ends were trimmed by 2 bases and 5 bases, with 5 bases remaining between them. The CDR3 length is 11 residues. CDR1 is SGHNT, CDR2 YYREEE, per germline (reference sequence). The CDR3 DNA reads TGTGCCAGCAGCTTTTTAAACGAGCAGTACTTC. This codes for CASSFLNEQYF.